This T cell receptor (beta chain) is from a study of lymphopenia after photon versus proton radiotherapy (dated by TCRdb to the late 2010s). With regard to the full study: Photon and proton radiation therapy were compared by the study for their immunological effects in patients with gastrointestinal tumors who developed high-grade lymphopenia. The cohort included 20 or so patients with gastrointestinal tumors who developed lymphopenia after receiving either photon or proton therapy. The study aimed to characterize how the two radiation modalities differ in their impact on the immune system. Broader findings and caveats from the paper: Across the cohort, among patients who died, a greater drop in TCR diversity after the nadir was inversely correlated with overall survival time. During treatment, patients who received proton therapy stayed relatively stable, whereas patients who received photon therapy lost naive T cells and TCR diversity and gained effector/memory populations. The survival association was assessed only in patients who died, and the authors presented better survival with proton therapy as a possibility rather than a demonstrated result. After the lymphocyte count nadir, oligoclonal expansion, especially of CD8+ Temra cells, was observed in photon-treated repertoires, and the drop in diversity was driven by this expansion.

Regarding this clone: Its specific antigen is unknown. Base qualities are missing; no much larger clone stands one base away.

The CDR3 measures 14 amino acids from cysteine to phenylalanine. Only the CDR3 region is kept as DNA, spanning 42 bases read in frame from base 1. CDR1 and CDR2 were assigned from the germline V gene as SGHTA and FQGNSA. Trimming at the junction amounts to 5 bases on V and 3 bases on J, and the germline ends lie 14 bases apart. Library prep was done by the immunoSEQ multiplex PCR assay. T cell repertoires were profiled with deep sequencing of rearranged TCR beta loci together with multiparametric flow cytometry. In its TCRdb copy, this immuneACCESS table keeps in-frame sequences only and misses some clones. Where compared with another copy, unresolved V genes explain less than half of these, and the others have no known cause. For this sample the table gives some 26,000 clones, of which around 83% were detected only once. 3% to 4% of the sample is held by the ten biggest clonotypes.

Sequenced here: peripheral blood, sampled from a patient treated with photon-based radiotherapy. The receptor comes from a woman in her forties or fifties with pancreatic cancer. The chain joins TRBV7-2 to TRBJ2-7; the D gene is not confidently resolved. The nucleotide sequence is given as TGTGCCAGCAGCCCGAGAACGACGGGCTACGAGCAGTACTTC. This codes for CASSPRTTGYEQYF.